This TCR beta chain derives from a study of T-cell memory formation after mild COVID-19. Barcoded TCR alpha and TCR beta cDNA libraries with UMIs came from 5'RACE using constant-segment primers. TCRdb redid the calling of the 5' RACE reads with MiXCR, one entry per CDR3 protein. The sample comprises under 250,000 distinct CDR3 sequences, around 10% of which are singletons, and more than 20% rests with the top ten. Notes on this clonotype: Its specificity is unknown.

Findings of the study overall: Among contracting clones, CD4+ were mainly CM/EM and CD8+ enriched in EMRA. A second wave of clones peaked on day 37, and their SARS-CoV-2 specificity went unconfirmed.

CDR1 LNHNV and CDR2 YYDKDF come from the germline V gene (reference sequence). The CDR3 is 14 amino acids. The germline V and J ends were trimmed by 7 bases and 6 bases, with 15 bases remaining between them. The chain uses TRBV15 and TRBJ1-4; D gene uncertain. This sequence was found in a man aged 18-30 years who had mild COVID-19 (a few samples of this study predate the infection). Cell type and time point are not known. Material: PBMCs or a T cell subset sorted from them (not recorded which). CDR3: CATKFVVGHEKLFF. The DNA for the CDR3 is TGTGCCACCAAGTTCGTGGTCGGCCATGAAAAACTGTTTTTT. Combining the CDR3 with reference TRBV15 and TRBJ1-4 gives the whole variable domain DAMVIQNPRYQVTQFGKPVTLSCSQTLNHNVMYWYQQKSSQAPKLLFHYYDKDFNNEADTPDNFQSRRPNTSFCFLDIRSPGLGDTAMYLCATKFVVGHEKLFFGSGTQLSVL.